This T cell receptor beta chain was found in a study of shared clonotypes between healthy human individuals. Overall study results and limits: Enrolling few donors narrowed the genetic and exposure-history diversity that was represented. Among a few donors, approximately 4.6% of naive CD4 clonotypes were found in common.

Each subset's genomic DNA was shared equally among a number of immunoSEQ plates. Method: immunoSEQ multiplex PCR; TCRdb's copy keeps in-frame clones and lacks some. The data show 1,500,000 or so clones, with roughly 98.5% seen just once and 0.3% to 0.45% held by the top ten. This CDR3 spans 13 amino acids. Trimming pared 7 bases from V and 4 bases from J, leaving 11 bases between. Germline CDR1 MNHEY, CDR2 SMNVEV (reference sequence). It was into CD45RA+ naive and CD45RA-negative memory subsets that the CD4+ cells were split. Comments on this clone: What it recognizes is unknown.

The sequencing sample was made of naive CD4+ T cells sorted from blood. Indicated subset: CD45RA+ positively selected. This chain links TRBV27 with TRBJ1-5; the D gene is possibly TRBD1 (5 bases). The clonotype comes from a man younger than 45 in good health. The CDR3 is CASKTGTNQPQHF. CDR3 sequence (DNA): TGTGCCAGCAAAACAGGAACTAATCAGCCCCAGCATTTT.